This TCR beta chain comes out of a study of identical twins. The V gene's germline CDR1 is SGHTA and CDR2 FQGNSA. The CDR3 is made up of 15 amino acids. TCRdb reprocessed the 5' RACE reads with MiXCR, giving one entry per CDR3 protein. This table holds approximately 600,000 distinct CDR3 sequences, around 7.4% found once. This clonotype was recorded at least ten times. The junction departs from germline at one end; a sequencing error may be responsible. The same sample was also used in a study of yellow fever vaccine responses in identical twins. Per that study: Twins' vaccine T cell response reportedly seemed partly convergent, partly personalized.

Sequencing was carried out using PBMCs. The receptor comes from a woman between 18 and 30 years old in good health. This chain uses TRBV7-2 with TRBJ2-1; D is undetermined. CDR3 in DNA: TGTGCCAGCAGCGTAGCATTCGGCGCCTACAATGAGCAGTTCTTC. Its translation: CASSVAFGAYNEQFF.